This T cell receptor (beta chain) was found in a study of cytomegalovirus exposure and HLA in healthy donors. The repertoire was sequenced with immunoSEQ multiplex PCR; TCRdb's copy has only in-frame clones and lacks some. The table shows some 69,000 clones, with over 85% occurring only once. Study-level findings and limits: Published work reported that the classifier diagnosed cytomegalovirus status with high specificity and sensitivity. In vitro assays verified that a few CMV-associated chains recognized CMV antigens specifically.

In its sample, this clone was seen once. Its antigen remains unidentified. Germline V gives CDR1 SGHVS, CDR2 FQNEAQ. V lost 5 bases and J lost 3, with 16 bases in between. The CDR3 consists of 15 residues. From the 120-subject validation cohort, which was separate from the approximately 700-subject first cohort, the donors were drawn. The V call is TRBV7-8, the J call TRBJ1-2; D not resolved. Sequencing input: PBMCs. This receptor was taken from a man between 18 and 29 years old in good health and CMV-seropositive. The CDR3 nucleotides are TGTGCCAGCAGCGGCGGGTCATCAAGGGACTATGGCTACACCTTC. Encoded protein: CASSGGSSRDYGYTF.